The clone carrying this T cell receptor beta chain was picked up one time. Profiled with immunoSEQ multiplex PCR; TCRdb holds only in-frame clones, not every one. The sample consists of approximately 71,000 clones, 84% of them appearing once. The data originate from a study of PD-L1 blockade in urothelial cancer. At the level of the study: Analysis of blood occurred 3 weeks (second dose) and 6 weeks after treatment start.

Time point described: pretreatment peripheral blood. This specimen was PBMCs, taken around atezolizumab (anti-PD-L1) treatment. The sequence derives from a woman between 65 and 79 years old with urothelial cancer.

The chain's CDR3 is CAPCPGQGVGEQYF. CDR3 sequence (DNA): TGTGCCCCCTGTCCCGGACAGGGGGTCGGCGAGCAGTACTTC. The chain is built from TRBV11-3 and TRBJ2-7; TRBD1 aligns across 10 bases. CDR1 is SGHNT and CDR2 is YENEEA in the germline V gene. The CDR3 is made up of 14 amino acids. J was trimmed by 6 bases and V by 11 bases; bases with no gene match: 13.